This section outlines one TCR beta chain sequence together with its context. Its antigen is as yet unknown. A single base is all that separates this from a far larger clone, so a read error is likely. The record originates from a study of shared clonotypes between healthy human individuals. Turning to the study itself: Per-donor plates numbered three CD4 naive, three CD4 memory, two CD8 naive and one CD8 memory.

General observations from the study: Unshared clonotypes carried lower generation probabilities than those common to all four donors.

Germline trimming cut 4 bases from V and 4 bases from J; bases unmatched to any gene: 18. Germline V lookup: CDR1 MDHEN, CDR2 SYDVKM. The CDR3 is 18 residues long. Naive CD45RA+ and memory CD45RA-negative subsets were split from CD4+ cells. Using approximately 200 ng DNA, approximately 30,000 T cell genomes, the sorted-subset replicate PCRs were run. Data came from immunoSEQ multiplex PCR; TCRdb stores just in-frame clones and leaves some out. The table lists about a million clones, approximately 75% of them singletons, with 0.85% to 1% in the top ten. The sequencing input was memory CD4+ T cells from PBMCs. Indicated subset: CD45RA-negative fraction. This chain connects TRBV28 to TRBJ1-1; 7 positions agree with TRBD1. The clonotype was recovered from a man younger than 35 in good health. Some clones in this sample may be carry-over from other donors' samples. CDR3 nucleotide sequence: TGTGCCAGCAGTTCCCCGCAGACAGGGCACGATTTGTCCACTGAAGCTTTCTTT. Amino acids: CASSSPQTGHDLSTEAFF.